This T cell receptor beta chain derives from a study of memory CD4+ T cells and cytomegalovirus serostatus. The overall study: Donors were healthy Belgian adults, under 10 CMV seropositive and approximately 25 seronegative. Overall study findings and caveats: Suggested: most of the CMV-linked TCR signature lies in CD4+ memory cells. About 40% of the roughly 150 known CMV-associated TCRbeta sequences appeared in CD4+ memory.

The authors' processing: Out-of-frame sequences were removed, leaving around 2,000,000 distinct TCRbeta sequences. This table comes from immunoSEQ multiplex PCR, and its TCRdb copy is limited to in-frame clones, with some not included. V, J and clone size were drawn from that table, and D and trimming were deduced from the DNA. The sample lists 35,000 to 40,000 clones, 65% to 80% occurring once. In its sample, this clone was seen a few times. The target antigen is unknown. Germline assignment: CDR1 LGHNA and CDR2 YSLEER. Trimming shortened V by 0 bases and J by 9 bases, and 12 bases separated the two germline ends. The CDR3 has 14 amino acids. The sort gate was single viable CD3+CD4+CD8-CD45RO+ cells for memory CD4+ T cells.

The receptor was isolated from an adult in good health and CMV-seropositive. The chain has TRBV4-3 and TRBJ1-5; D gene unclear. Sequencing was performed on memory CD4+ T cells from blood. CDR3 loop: CASSQDDAFGPQHF. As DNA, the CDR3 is TGCGCCAGCAGCCAAGATGACGCCTTCGGGCCCCAGCATTTT.